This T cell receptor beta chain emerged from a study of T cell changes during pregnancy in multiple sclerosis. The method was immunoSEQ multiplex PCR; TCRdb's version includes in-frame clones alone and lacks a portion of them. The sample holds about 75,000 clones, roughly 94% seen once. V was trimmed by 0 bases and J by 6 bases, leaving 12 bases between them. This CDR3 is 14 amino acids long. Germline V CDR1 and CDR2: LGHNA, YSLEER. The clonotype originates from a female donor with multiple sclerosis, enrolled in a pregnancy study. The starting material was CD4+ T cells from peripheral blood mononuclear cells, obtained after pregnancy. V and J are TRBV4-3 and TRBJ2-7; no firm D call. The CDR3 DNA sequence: TGCGCCAGCAGCCAAGATCTGGTTTGGGCCGAGCAGTACTTC. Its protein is CASSQDLVWAEQYF.